This T cell receptor beta chain was found in a study of spatial heterogeneity in lung cancer. Study at large: Each distinct TCR and UMI combination averaged more than ten appearances in raw reads.

Germline CDR1 is SEHNR and CDR2 is FQNEAQ (reference sequence). The CDR3 is 13 residues long. Trimming took 4 bases from V and 2 from J, leaving 7 bases between them. Individually, TCR cDNA molecules were each labelled with a unique molecular identifier. One entry per CDR3 protein, called by TCRdb with MiXCR from the 5' RACE reads. The sample gives about 92,000 distinct CDR3 sequences, about 12% of which show up once; roughly 39% is in the top ten. Turning to this clonotype: Its target is not known.

The time point is: sample taken at primary tumor resection. Unsorted whole RNA of tumor, nontumor lung or frozen PBMC was sequenced. Regarding the study as a whole: TCRs found ubiquitously expanded in tumor appeared in blood more at resection than at follow-up.

The chain recombines TRBV7-9 with TRBJ2-3; D gene ambiguous. This TCR was sampled from a male donor with early-stage non-small cell lung cancer. This material consisted of PBMCs, taken at surgery. The CDR3 here is CASSSDLTDTQYF. The DNA for the CDR3 is TGTGCCAGCAGCTCGGACCTCACAGATACGCAGTATTTT.